The clone carrying this TCR beta chain was observed at least ten times. Its antigen is unknown. This sample is drawn from a study of neurological immune-mediated disorders. Notes on the study in general: Sharing of CDR3 amino acid sequences among expanded clones across subjects was absent, suggesting private repertoires in all groups.

With 10-nucleotide random UMIs, 5'RACE was used to make the cDNA. TCRdb fed the 5' RACE reads into MiXCR, producing one record per CDR3 protein. The data hold 60,000 to 90,000 distinct CDR3 sequences, with 10% to 13% observed a single time. Time point: longitudinal time-point 1 (baseline). The controls, all healthy individuals, were blood bank volunteers in Maryland, USA. Unsorted libraries came from 2 million PBMCs stored at -80 °C. Per germline, CDR1 SGHTA and CDR2 FQGNSA. V was pared by 1 base and J by 2 bases, with 9 bases between. CDR3 size: 15 residues. Material for sequencing was PBMCs. The chain has TRBV7-2 and TRBJ1-5; D is undetermined. The sequence was obtained from a man aged 25 to 45 in good health. CDR3 sequence reads: CASSLGGVGNQPQHF. In nucleotides, the CDR3 is TGTGCCAGCAGCTTAGGTGGGGTAGGCAATCAGCCCCAGCATTTT.